This T cell receptor beta chain was captured by sequencing in a study of control samples from healthy donors and cancer patients. The table lists this clone with a few counts. Using immunoSEQ multiplex PCR, the repertoire was profiled, and TCRdb retains in-frame clones only, with some absent. Counted here are some 140,000 clones, approximately 90% occurring once; the ten biggest clones make up 8.7%. This TCR derives from a woman between 25 and 40 years old in good health. Sample: blood.

CDR3 region: CASSKAATGLHEQYF. For the CDR3, the DNA is TGTGCCAGCAGCAAAGCGGCGACAGGGCTCCACGAGCAGTACTTC. The rearrangement links TRBV21-1 to TRBJ2-7; the DNA was not used to check the table's D call, TRBD1. TRBV21-1 is a listed pseudogene. This CDR3 contains 15 residues.